The T cell receptor beta chain under discussion was sequenced for a study of long-term antiretroviral therapy in people with HIV. This CDR3 has 16 amino acids. The germline gives CDR1 SGHNT, CDR2 YYREEE (reference sequence). With 4 bases clipped from V and 4 bases from J, the junction kept 13 bases outside the gene matches. Study-wide results and limits: Increased diversity was seen after ART, yet it remained lower than in transplant donor controls.

Version v3.0 of the immunoSEQ assay was performed at survey level. Sequencing of each sample targeted 40,000-50,000 T-cell genomes. The assay was immunoSEQ multiplex PCR, and TCRdb's table has in-frame clones only and misses some. Of 20,000 to 30,000 clones listed, just under 85% are singletons. This clone was observed a handful of times. As yet, its antigen is unknown. This clonotype originated in a man younger than 45 with HIV. The input for sequencing was unsorted PBMCs, taken 0.7 years before starting antiretroviral therapy. The chain joins TRBV5-4 to TRBJ1-2; TRBD1 matches at 7 bases. Written as DNA, the CDR3 is TGTGCCAGCAGCCTGGAGGGACAGCGAAGCCCCTATGGCTACACCTTC. Translation: CASSLEGQRSPYGYTF. Based on the CDR3 plus reference TRBV5-4 and TRBJ1-2, the full variable domain is ETGVTQSPTHLIKTRGQQVTLRCSSQSGHNTVSWYQQALGQGPQFIFQYYREEENGRGNFPPRFSGLQFPNYSSELNVNALELDDSALYLCASSLEGQRSPYGYTFGSGTRLTVV.